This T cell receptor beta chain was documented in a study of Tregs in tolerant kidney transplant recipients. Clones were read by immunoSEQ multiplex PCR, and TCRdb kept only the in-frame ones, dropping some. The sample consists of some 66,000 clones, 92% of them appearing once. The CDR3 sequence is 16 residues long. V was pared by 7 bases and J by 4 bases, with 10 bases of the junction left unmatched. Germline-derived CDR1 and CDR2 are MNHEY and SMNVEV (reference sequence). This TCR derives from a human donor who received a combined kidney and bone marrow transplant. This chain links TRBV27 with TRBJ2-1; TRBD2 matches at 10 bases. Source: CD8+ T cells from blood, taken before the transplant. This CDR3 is CASTSILAGVYNEQFF. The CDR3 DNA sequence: TGTGCCAGCACCTCCATCCTAGCGGGAGTGTACAATGAGCAGTTCTTC.